The rows below give T cell receptor beta chains drawn from one sample of a study of control samples from healthy donors and cancer patients. The assay was immunoSEQ multiplex PCR, and TCRdb's table has in-frame clones only and misses some. The sample has 150,000 or so clones, roughly 88% seen once. The sequenced sample was blood. The source of these receptors is a man younger than 30 in good health. Both conserved end residues are trimmed from each CDR3. The D gene is left open where the match is weak.

>TRBJ1-1|-|TRBV25-1
ASSEYRSSGAEAF
>TRBJ2-3|-|TRBV19
ASSSPPGTSRYTDTQY
>TRBJ2-1|TRBD2|TRBV9
ASSARTSGTNSYNEQF
>TRBJ1-5|-|TRBV15
ASPLSKGWEWSNQPQH
>TRBJ2-5|-|TRBV7-9
ASSPWTEETQY
>TRBJ2-3|-|TRBV19
ASSMTIGTDTQY
>TRBJ1-1|TRBD1|TRBV7-8
ASSSRTGGGTEAF
>TRBJ2-3|-|TRBV7-9
ASSSARDRGARFTQY
>TRBJ2-7|-|TRBV3-1/TRBV3-2
ASSQEWGEQY
>TRBJ2-7|-|TRBV12-3/TRBV12-4
ASSLAQEDEQY